This T cell receptor (beta chain) came from a study of blood T cell repertoires in COVID-19. Background on the study: Researchers got acute and convalescent COVID-19 samples from the United States, Italy and Spain. PBMCs, B-cell-depleted T cells, or T cells were the source of the cDNA or gDNA that made up the material.

This clone was picked up a small number of times. From germline, CDR1 is MDHEN and CDR2 SYDVKM. The V and J ends lost 4 bases and 7 bases respectively, with 16 bases between them. The length of the CDR3 is 15 residues. Produced via immunoSEQ multiplex PCR; TCRdb's table is partial and in-frame only. The top ten hold 9.7% of the sample, which has 200,000 to 250,000 clones, about 79% seen once. This chain uses TRBV28 with TRBJ2-2; D is unclear. Sequenced sample: peripheral blood. The TCR sequence derives from a man in his fifties with active or convalescent COVID-19. CDR3 in amino acids: CASSYPGSRFGELFF. The CDR3 nucleotides read TGTGCCAGCAGTTACCCCGGGTCAAGATTCGGGGAGCTGTTTTTT.